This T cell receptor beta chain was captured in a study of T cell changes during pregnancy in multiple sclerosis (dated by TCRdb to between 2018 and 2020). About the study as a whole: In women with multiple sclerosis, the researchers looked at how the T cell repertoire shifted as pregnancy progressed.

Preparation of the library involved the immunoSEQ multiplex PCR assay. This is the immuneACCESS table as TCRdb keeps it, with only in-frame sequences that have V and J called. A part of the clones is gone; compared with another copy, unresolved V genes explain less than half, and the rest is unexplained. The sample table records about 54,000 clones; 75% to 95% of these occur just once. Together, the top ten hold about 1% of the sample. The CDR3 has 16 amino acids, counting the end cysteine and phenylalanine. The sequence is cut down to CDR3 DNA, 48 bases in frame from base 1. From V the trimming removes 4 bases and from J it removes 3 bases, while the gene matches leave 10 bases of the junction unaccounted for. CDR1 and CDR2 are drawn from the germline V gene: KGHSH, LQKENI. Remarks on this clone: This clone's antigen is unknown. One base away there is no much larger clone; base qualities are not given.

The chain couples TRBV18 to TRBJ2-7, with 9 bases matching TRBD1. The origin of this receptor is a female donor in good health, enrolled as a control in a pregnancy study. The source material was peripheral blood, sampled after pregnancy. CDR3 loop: CASSLRGGQGIYEQYF. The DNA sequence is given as TGTGCCAGCTCACTGAGGGGAGGACAGGGGATCTACGAGCAGTACTTC.